This T cell receptor (beta chain) was documented in a study of Ad26.COV2.S vaccination and SARS-CoV-2 variants. For the study at large: The vaccine Ad26.COV2.S was put into the muscle once, or twice with 56 days between. Study results and caveats: Spike-specific responses of CD8+ and CD4+ T cells were reported to display substantial breadth after vaccination.

Treatment reported: around 19 received Ad26.COV2.S at low or high dose, single or two shots; about five received placebo; per-sample allocation not given. On day 63 after the first injection, vaccine and placebo recipients gave samples. Immunization relied on an Ad26 vector, which expressed Wuhan-strain SARS-CoV-2 spike. As for this clone: The antigen is not known.

Germline-derived CDR1 and CDR2 are LNHDA and SQIVND (reference sequence). V shed 6 bases and J 5 bases; nucleotides not matched to a gene: 13. The CDR3 covers 17 residues. Clones were read by immunoSEQ multiplex PCR, and TCRdb kept only the in-frame ones, dropping some. Of some 320,000 clones listed, just under 85% are singletons. This TCR was sampled from a person aged 18-60 years who received the Ad26.COV2.S COVID-19 vaccine or a placebo. The V call is TRBV19, the J call TRBJ2-1; 10 bases map to TRBD2. The sample consisted of peripheral blood, taken in a trial of Ad26.COV2.S vaccine versus placebo. The chain's CDR3 is CASSRRLAGATDNEQFF. CDR3 coding DNA: TGTGCCAGTAGCCGCCGGCTAGCGGGGGCAACGGACAATGAGCAGTTCTTC.